These 2 T cell receptor beta chains came from one sample sequenced in a study of blood T cell repertoires in COVID-19. Profiled with immunoSEQ multiplex PCR; TCRdb holds only in-frame clones, not every one. The repertoire holds hundreds of thousands of clones, with nearly 90% as singletons. The sample taken for sequencing was PBMCs or T cells enriched from blood (not recorded which). All receptors derive from a woman aged 45-65 years who had been exposed to COVID-19.

The chain uses TRBV13 and TRBJ2-3; TRBD1 might be the D (7 bases). Germline loops: CDR1 PRHDT, CDR2 FYEKMQ (reference sequence). Deletions cut 4 bases from V and 11 bases from J, with 25 bases between. The CDR3 sequence is 16 residues long. CDR3 DNA sequence: TGTGCCAGCAGCTCCCCAGCCAGCAGGGGGGATATGGAGCAGTATTTT. The encoded protein is CASSSPASRGDMEQYF.

This clone was observed a single time. The chain uses TRBV5-4 and TRBJ2-7, with 12 bases lining up with TRBD1. This CDR3 contains 15 residues. Germline V lookup: CDR1 SGHNT, CDR2 YYREEE (reference sequence). The V segment lost 4 bases and the J segment 2 bases; nucleotides outside the gene matches: 4. CDR3 nucleotide sequence: TGTGCCAGCAGCACGGGACAGGGGGCGGCCTACGAGCAGTACTTC. The encoded protein is CASSTGQGAAYEQYF.